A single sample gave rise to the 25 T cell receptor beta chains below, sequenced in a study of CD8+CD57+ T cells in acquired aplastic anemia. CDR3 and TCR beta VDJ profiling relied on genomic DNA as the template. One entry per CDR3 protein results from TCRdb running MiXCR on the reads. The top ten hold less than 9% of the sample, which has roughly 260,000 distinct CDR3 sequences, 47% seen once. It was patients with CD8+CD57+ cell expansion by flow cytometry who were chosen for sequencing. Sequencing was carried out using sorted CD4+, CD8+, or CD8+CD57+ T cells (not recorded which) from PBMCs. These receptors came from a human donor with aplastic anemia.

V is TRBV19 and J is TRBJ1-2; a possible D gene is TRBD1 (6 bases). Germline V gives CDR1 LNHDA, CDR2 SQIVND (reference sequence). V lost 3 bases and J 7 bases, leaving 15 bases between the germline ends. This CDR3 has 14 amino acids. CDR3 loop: CASSINFGGGGYTF. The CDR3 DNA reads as TGTGCCAGTAGTATTAATTTCGGGGGCGGTGGCTACACCTTC.

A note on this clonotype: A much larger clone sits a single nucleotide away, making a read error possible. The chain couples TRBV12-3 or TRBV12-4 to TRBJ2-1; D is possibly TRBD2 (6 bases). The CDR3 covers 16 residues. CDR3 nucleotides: TGTGCCAGCAGTACAAGGACTACCAGCTCCTACAATGTGCAGTTCTTC. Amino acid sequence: CASSTRTTSSYNVQFF.

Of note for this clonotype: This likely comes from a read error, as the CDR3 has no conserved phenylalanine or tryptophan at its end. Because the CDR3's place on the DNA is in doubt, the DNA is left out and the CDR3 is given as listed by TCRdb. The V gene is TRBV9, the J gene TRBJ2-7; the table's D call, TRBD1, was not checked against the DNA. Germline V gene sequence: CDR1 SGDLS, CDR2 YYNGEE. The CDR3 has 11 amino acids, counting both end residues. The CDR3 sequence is CASSDGNQGCL.

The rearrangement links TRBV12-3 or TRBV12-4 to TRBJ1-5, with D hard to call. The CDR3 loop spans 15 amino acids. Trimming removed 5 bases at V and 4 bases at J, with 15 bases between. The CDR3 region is CASSPGGLGNQPQHF. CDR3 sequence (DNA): TGTGCCAGCAGTCCTGGCGGGCTCGGGAATCAGCCCCAGCATTTT.

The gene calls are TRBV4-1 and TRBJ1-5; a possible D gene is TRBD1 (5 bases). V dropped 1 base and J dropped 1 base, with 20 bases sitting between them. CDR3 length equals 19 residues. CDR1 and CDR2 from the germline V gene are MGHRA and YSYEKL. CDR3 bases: TGCGCCAGCAGCCAAGGTGGGGCCCCTCTTGGCGGAAGCAATCAGCCCCAGCATTTT. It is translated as CASSQGGAPLGGSNQPQHF.

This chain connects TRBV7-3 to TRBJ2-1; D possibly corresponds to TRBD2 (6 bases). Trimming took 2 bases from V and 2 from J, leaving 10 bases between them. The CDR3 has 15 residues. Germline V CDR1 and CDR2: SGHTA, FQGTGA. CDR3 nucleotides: TGTGCCAGCAGCTTATCCGGCGGGACCTACAATGAGCAGTTCTTC. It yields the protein CASSLSGGTYNEQFF.

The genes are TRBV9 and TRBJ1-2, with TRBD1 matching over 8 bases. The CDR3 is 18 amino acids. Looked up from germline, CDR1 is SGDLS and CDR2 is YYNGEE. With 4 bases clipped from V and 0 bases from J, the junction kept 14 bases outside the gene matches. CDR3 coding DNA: TGTGCCAGCAGCCCCCGGACAGGGACGTCGCTACCTAACTATGGCTACACCTTC. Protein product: CASSPRTGTSLPNYGYTF.

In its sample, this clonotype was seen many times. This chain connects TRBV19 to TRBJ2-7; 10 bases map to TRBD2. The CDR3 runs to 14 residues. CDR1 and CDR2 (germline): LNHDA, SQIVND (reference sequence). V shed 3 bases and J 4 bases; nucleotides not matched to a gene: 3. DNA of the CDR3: TGTGCCAGTAGTATTAGCGGGGGGCTTTACGAGCAGTACTTC. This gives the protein CASSISGGLYEQYF.

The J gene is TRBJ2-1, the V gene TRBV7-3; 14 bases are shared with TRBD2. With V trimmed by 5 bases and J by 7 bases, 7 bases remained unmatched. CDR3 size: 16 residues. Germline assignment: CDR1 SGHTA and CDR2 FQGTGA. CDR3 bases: TGTGCCAGCAGCCCAGGGACTAGCGGGAGTTATAATGAGCAGTTCTTC. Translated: CASSPGTSGSYNEQFF.

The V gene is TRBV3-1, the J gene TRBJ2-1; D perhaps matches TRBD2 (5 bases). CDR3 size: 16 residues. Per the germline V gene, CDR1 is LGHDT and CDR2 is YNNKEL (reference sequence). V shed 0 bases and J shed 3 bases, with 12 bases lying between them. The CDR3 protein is CASSQDLRSGYNEQFF. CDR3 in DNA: TGTGCCAGCAGCCAAGATCTGAGGAGCGGCTACAATGAGCAGTTCTTC.

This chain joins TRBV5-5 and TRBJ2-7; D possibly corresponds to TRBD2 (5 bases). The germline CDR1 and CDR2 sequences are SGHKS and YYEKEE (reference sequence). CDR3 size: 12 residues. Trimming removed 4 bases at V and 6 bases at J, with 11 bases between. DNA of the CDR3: TGTGCCAGCAGCCTCACTAGTCGCGAGCAGTACGTC. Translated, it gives CASSLTSREQYV.

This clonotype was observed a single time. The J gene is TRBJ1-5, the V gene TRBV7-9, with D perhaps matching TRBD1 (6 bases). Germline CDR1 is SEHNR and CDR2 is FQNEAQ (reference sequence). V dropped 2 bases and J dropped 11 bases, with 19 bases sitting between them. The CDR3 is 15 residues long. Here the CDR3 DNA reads TGTGCCAGCAGCTTAAACGCGGGGGAGGGGGAGACCCAGCATTTT. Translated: CASSLNAGEGETQHF. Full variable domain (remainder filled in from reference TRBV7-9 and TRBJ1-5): DTGVSQNPRHKITKRGQNVTFRCDPISEHNRLYWYRQTLGQGPEFLTYFQNEAQLEKSRLLSDRFSAERPKGSFSTLEIQRTEQGDSAMYLCASSLNAGEGETQHFGDGTRLSIL.

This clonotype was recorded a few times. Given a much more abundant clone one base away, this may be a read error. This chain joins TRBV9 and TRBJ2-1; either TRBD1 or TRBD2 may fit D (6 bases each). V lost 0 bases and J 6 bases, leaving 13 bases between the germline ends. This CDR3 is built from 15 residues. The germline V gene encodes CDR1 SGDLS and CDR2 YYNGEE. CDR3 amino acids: CASSVETGASNEQFF. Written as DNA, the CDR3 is TGTGCCAGCAGCGTAGAAACGGGGGCCAGCAATGAGCAGTTCTTC.

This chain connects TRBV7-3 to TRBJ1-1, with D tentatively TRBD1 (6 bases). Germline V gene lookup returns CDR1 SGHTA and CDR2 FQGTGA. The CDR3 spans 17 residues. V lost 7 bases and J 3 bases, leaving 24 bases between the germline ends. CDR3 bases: TGTGCCAGCACCAAGAGAGCAGGGGACATTGTAGACACTGAAGCTTTCTTT. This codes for CASTKRAGDIVDTEAFF.

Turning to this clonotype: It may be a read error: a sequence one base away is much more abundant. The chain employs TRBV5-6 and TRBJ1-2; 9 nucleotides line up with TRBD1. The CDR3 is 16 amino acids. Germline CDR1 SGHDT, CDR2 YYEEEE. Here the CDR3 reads CASSTPGQGLGYGHTF. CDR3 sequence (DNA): TGTGCCAGCAGCACACCGGGACAGGGATTGGGCTATGGCCACACCTTC.

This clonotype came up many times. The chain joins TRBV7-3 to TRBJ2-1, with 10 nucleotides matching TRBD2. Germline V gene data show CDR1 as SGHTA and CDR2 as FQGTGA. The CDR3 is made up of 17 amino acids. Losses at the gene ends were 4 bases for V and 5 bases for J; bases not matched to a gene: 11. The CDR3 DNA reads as TGTGCCAGCAGCTCAGATCTAGCGGGAGCTCCGGACAATGAGCAGTTCTTC. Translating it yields CASSSDLAGAPDNEQFF.

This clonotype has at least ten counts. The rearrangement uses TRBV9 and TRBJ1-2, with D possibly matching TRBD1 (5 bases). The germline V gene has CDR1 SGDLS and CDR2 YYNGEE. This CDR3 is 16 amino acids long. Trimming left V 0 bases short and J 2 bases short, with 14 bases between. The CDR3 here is CASSVGWGEGNYGYTF. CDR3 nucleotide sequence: TGTGCCAGCAGCGTAGGTTGGGGAGAGGGGAACTATGGCTACACCTTC. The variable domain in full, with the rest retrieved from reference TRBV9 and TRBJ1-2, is DSGVTQTPKHLITATGQRVTLRCSPRSGDLSVYWYQQSLDQGLQFLIQYYNGEERAKGNILERFSAQQFPDLHSELNLSSLELGDSALYFCASSVGWGEGNYGYTFGSGTRLTVV.

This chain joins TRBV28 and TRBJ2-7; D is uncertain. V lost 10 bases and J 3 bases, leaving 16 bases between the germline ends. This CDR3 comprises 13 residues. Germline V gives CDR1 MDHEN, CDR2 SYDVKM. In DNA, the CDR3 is TGTGCCATCCAACCGGGCCAAAGCTACGAGCAGTACTTC. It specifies CAIQPGQSYEQYF.

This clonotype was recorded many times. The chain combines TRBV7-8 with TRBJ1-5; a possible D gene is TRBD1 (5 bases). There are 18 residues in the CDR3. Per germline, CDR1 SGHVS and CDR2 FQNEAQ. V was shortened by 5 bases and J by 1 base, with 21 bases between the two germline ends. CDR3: CASSKRVQGGGSNQPQHF. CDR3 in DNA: TGTGCCAGCAGCAAAAGGGTCCAGGGCGGTGGAAGCAATCAGCCCCAGCATTTT. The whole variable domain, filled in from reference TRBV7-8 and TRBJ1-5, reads GAGVSQSPRYKVAKRGQDVALRCDPISGHVSLFWYQQALGQGPEFLTYFQNEAQLDKSGLPSDRFFAERPEGSVSTLKIQRTQQEDSAVYLCASSKRVQGGGSNQPQHFGDGTRLSIL.

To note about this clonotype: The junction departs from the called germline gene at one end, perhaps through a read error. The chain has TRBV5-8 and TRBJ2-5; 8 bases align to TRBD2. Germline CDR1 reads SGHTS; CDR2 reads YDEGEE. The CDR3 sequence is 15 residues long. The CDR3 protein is CASSLPTSGQEAQYF. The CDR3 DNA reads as TGTGCCAGCAGCCTACCAACTAGCGGACAAGAGGCCCAGTACTTC.

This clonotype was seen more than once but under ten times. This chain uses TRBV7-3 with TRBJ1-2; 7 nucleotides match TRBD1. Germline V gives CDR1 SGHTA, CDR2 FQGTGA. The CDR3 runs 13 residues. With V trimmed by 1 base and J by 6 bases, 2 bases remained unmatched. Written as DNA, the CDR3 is TGTGCCAGCAGCTTAAACAGGGGCGATGGCTACACCTTC. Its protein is CASSLNRGDGYTF.

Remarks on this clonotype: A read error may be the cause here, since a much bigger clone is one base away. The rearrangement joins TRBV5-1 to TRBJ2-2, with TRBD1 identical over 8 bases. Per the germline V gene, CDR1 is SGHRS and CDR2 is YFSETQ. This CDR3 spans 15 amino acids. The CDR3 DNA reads TGCGCCACCCGCGGAGCAGGGGGCAGCACCGGGGAGCAGTTTTTT. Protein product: CATRGAGGSTGEQFF.

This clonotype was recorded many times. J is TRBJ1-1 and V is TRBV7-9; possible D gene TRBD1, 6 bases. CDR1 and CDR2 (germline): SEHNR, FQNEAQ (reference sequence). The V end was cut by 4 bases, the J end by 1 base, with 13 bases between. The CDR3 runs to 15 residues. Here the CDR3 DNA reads TGTGCCAGCAGCTCAACCGGGACACAGAACACTGAAGCTTTCTTT. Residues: CASSSTGTQNTEAFF.

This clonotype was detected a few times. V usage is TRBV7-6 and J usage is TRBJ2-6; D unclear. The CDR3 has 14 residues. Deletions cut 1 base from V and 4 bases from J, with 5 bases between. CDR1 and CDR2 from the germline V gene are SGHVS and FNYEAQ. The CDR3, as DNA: TGTGCCAGCAGCTTAGGGCTAGGGGCCAACGTCCTGACTTTC. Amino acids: CASSLGLGANVLTF.

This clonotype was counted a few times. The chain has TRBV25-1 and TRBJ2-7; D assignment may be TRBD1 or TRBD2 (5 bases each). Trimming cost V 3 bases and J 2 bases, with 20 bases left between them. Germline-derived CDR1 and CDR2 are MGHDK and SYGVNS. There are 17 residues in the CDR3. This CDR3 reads CASSDTAGTDLPYEQYF. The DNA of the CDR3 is TGTGCCAGCAGTGACACAGCCGGGACGGACTTACCCTACGAGCAGTACTTC.